The T cell receptor beta chain described here comes from a study of blood T cell repertoires in COVID-19. Assay used: immunoSEQ multiplex PCR; TCRdb lists only in-frame clones, some missing. The sample has approximately 81,000 clones, approximately 90% seen once; the top ten hold 0.95% to 1.5%. The CDR3 runs 12 residues. Trimming removed 6 bases from V and 7 bases from J, with 13 bases in between. Per germline, CDR1 MNHEY and CDR2 SVGEGT. The TCR originated in a woman between 50 and 59 years old with acute COVID-19. J is TRBJ2-7 and V is TRBV6-2 or TRBV6-3; no definite D call. Specimen: PBMCs or T cells enriched from blood (not recorded which). CDR3 nucleotide sequence: TGTGCCAGCAGCCTAACCCCTCGGGAGCAGTACTTC. Its translation is CASSLTPREQYF.